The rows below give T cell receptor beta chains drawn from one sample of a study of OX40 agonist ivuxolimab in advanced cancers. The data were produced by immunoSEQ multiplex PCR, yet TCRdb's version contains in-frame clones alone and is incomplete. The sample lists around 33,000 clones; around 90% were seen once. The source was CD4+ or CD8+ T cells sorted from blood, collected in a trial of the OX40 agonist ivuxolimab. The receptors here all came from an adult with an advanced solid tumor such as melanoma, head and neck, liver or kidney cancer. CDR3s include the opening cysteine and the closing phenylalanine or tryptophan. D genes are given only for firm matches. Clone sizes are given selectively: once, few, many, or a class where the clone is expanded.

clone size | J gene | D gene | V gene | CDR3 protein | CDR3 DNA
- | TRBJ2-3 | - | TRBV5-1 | CASSPPPPTDTQYF | TGCGCCAGCAGCCCTCCGCCTCCCACAGATACGCAGTATTTT
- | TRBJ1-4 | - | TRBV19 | CASKLEGLPNEKLFF | TGTGCCAGTAAGCTAGAGGGGTTGCCTAATGAAAAACTGTTTTTT
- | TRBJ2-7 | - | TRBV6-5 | CASSYSGRSYEQYF | TGTGCCAGCAGTTACTCAGGCAGATCCTACGAGCAGTACTTC
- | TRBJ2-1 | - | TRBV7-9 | CASSGRGGPYNEQFF | TGTGCCAGCAGCGGGCGGGGCGGTCCCTACAATGAGCAGTTCTTC
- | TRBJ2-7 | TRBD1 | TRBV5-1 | CASSLDGQGYEQYF | TGCGCCAGCAGCTTGGATGGACAGGGCTACGAGCAGTACTTC
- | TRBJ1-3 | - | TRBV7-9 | CASSLGLSGATGNTIYF | TGTGCCAGCAGCCTAGGGCTTTCGGGAGCTACTGGAAACACCATATATTTT
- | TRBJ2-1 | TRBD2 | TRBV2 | CASTSSGRNEQFF | TGTGCCAGCACGTCTAGCGGGAGGAATGAGCAGTTCTTC
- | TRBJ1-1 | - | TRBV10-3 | CAISEGSGIGTEAFF | TGTGCCATCAGTGAAGGATCAGGGATTGGCACTGAAGCTTTCTTT
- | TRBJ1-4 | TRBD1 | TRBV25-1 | CASSDRGGNEKLFF | TGTGCCAGCAGTGACAGGGGGGGTAATGAAAAACTGTTTTTT
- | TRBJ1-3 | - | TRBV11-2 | CASSLLYGDFGNTIYF | TGTGCCAGCAGCTTACTTTACGGGGATTTTGGAAACACCATATATTTT
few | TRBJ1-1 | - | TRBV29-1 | CSVCSDSFEAFF | TGCAGCGTCTGTTCGGACAGCTTTGAAGCTTTCTTT
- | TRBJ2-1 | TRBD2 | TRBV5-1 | CASSLWASGRAYNEQFF | TGCGCCAGCAGCTTGTGGGCTAGCGGGAGGGCCTACAATGAGCAGTTCTTC
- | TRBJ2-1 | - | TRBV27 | CASSFVLSYNEQFF | TGTGCCAGCAGTTTTGTTCTATCATACAATGAGCAGTTCTTC
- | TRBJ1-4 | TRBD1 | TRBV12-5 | CASGLGDSTNEKLFF | TGTGCTAGTGGTTTGGGGGACAGCACTAATGAAAAACTGTTTTTT
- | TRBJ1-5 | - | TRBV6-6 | CASAQGRNQPQHF | TGTGCCAGTGCACAGGGACGCAATCAGCCCCAGCATTTT
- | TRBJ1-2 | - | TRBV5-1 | CASSRGSPNGYTF | TGCGCCAGCAGCCGTGGTTCCCCAAATGGCTACACCTTC
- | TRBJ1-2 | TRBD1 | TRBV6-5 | CASSYRAGTVYGYTF | TGTGCCAGCAGTTACAGAGCCGGGACAGTTTATGGCTACACCTTC
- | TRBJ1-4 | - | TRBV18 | CASSPFGETTNEKLFF | TGTGCCAGCTCACCCTTTGGAGAAACAACTAATGAAAAACTGTTTTTT
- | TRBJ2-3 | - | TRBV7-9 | CASSQTADTQYF | TGTGCCAGCAGCCAGACAGCCGATACGCAGTATTTT
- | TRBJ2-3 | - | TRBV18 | CASSPEYGRTQYF | TGTGCCAGCTCACCAGAGTACGGTCGTACGCAGTATTTT
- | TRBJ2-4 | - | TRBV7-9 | CASNPGGGLVKNIQYF | TGTGCCAGCAACCCCGGAGGGGGGCTGGTCAAAAACATTCAGTACTTC
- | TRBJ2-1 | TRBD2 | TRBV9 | CASSVDGGLAIAYNEQFF | TGTGCCAGCAGCGTAGATGGCGGACTAGCGATTGCCTACAATGAGCAGTTCTTC
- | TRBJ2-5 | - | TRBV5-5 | CASSLTGSDETQYF | TGTGCCAGCAGCTTGACGGGATCTGATGAGACCCAGTACTTC
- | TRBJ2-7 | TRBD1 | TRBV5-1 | CASSNWDRGENEQYF | TGCGCCAGCAGCAATTGGGACAGGGGGGAAAACGAGCAGTACTTC
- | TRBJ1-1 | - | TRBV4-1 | CASSQEAGNTEAFF | TGCGCCAGCAGCCAAGAGGCGGGGAATACTGAAGCTTTCTTT
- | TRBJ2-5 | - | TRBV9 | CASSVEWTTGTQYF | TGTGCCAGCAGCGTAGAGTGGACTACAGGGACCCAGTACTTC
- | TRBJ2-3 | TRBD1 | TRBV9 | CASSGTGGRVDTQYF | TGTGCCAGCAGCGGAACAGGGGGCAGGGTAGATACGCAGTATTTT
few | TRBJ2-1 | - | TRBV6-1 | CASSDINSYNEQFF | TGTGCCAGCAGTGACATAAACTCCTACAATGAGCAGTTCTTC
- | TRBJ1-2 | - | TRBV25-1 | CASSESGQGSHGYTF | TGTGCCAGCAGTGAATCGGGCCAGGGGTCACACGGCTACACCTTC
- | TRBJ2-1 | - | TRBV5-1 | CASSLVAVNYNEQFF | TGCGCCAGCAGCTTGGTAGCGGTCAACTACAATGAGCAGTTCTTC
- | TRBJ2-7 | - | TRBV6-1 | CASSEMSYPGVYEQYF | TGTGCCAGCAGTGAAATGAGTTACCCGGGGGTCTACGAGCAGTACTTC
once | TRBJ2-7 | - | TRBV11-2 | CASSLDRTLSYEQYF | TGTGCCAGCAGCTTAGATCGGACACTCTCCTACGAGCAGTACTTC
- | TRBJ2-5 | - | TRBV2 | CASKRLEETQYF | TGTGCCAGCAAGAGGCTCGAAGAGACCCAGTACTTC
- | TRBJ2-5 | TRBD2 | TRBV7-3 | CASSLGLAGEETQYF | TGTGCCAGCAGCTTGGGACTAGCGGGAGAGGAGACCCAGTACTTC
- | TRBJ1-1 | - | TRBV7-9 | CASSREGDTEAFF | TGTGCCAGCAGCCGGGAGGGGGACACTGAAGCTTTCTTT
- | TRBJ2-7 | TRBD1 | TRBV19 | CASSVTGSLYEQYF | TGTGCCAGTAGTGTGACAGGGAGTCTTTACGAGCAGTACTTC
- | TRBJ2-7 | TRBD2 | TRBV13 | CASSPGLAGPTYEQYF | TGTGCCAGCAGCCCGGGACTAGCGGGACCCACCTACGAGCAGTACTTC
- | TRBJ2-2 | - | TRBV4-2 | CASSLPLDTGELFF | TGTGCCAGCAGCTTGCCCCTGGACACCGGGGAGCTGTTTTTT
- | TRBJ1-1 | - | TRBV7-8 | CASSFISGSAAFF | TGTGCCAGCAGTTTTATATCCGGTTCAGCGGCTTTCTTT
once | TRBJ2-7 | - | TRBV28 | CASRRQGYEQYF | TGTGCCAGCAGACGCCAGGGCTACGAGCAGTACTTC
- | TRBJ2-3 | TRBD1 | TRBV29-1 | CSVDRDSLSTDTQYF | TGCAGCGTTGACCGGGACAGCCTTAGCACAGATACGCAGTATTTT
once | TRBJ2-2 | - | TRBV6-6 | CASSYSAQRELFF | TGTGCCAGCAGTTACTCGGCGCAGCGGGAGCTGTTTTTT
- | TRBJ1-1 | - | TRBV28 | CASSLSSTGNTEAFF | TGTGCCAGCAGTTTATCCTCGACAGGGAACACTGAAGCTTTCTTT
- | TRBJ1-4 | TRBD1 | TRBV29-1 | CSVGEKPGQGELFF | TGCAGCGTTGGAGAAAAACCGGGACAGGGCGAACTGTTTTTT
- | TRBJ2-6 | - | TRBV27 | CASSLGVGSGANVLTF | TGTGCCAGCAGTTTAGGAGTAGGGTCTGGGGCCAACGTCCTGACTTTC
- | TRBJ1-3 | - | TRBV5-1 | CASSYGGGTSSGNTIYF | TGCGCCAGCAGCTACGGAGGAGGGACGAGCTCTGGAAACACCATATATTTT
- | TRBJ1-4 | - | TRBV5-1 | CASSLAYRDEKLFF | TGCGCCAGCAGCTTGGCCTACAGGGACGAAAAACTGTTTTTT
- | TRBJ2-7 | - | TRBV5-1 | CARSSGEDEQYF | TGCGCCAGAAGTTCGGGAGAGGACGAGCAGTACTTC
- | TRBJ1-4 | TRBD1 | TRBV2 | CASRTGPNEKLFF | TGTGCCAGCAGGACAGGGCCAAATGAAAAACTGTTTTTT
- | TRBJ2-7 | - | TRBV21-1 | CASSPGPSYEQYF | TGTGCCAGCAGTCCGGGACCGTCCTACGAGCAGTACTTC
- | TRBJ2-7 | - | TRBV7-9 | CASSPTGIREQYF | TGTGCCAGCAGCCCGACGGGTATACGGGAGCAGTACTTC
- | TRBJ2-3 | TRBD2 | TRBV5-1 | CASSLVSGELDTQYF | TGCGCCAGCAGCTTGGTTAGCGGGGAGTTAGATACGCAGTATTTT
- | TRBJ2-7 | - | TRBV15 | CATSKRSGDLSYEQYF | TGTGCCACCAGCAAACGATCAGGTGACCTCTCCTACGAGCAGTACTTC
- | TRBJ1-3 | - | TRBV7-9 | CASSPVAGTGNTIYF | TGTGCCAGCAGCCCCGTTGCGGGAACAGGAAACACCATATATTTT